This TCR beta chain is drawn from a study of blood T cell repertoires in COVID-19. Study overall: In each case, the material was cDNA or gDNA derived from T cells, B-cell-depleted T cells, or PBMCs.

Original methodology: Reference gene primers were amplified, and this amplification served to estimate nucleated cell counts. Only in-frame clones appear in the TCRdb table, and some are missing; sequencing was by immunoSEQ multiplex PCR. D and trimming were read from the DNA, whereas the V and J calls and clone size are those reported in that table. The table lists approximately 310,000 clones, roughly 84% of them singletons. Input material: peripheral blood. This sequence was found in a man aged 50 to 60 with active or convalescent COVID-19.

The CDR3, as DNA: TGTGCCAGCAGTTTACAGGGTATCGACCAGCCCCAGCATTTT. This translates into CASSLQGIDQPQHF. The rearrangement joins TRBV27 to TRBJ1-5; tentative D call: TRBD1 (5 bases). V shed 2 bases and J shed 7 bases, with 12 bases lying between them. The CDR3 has 14 residues. The germline gives CDR1 MNHEY, CDR2 SMNVEV (reference sequence).